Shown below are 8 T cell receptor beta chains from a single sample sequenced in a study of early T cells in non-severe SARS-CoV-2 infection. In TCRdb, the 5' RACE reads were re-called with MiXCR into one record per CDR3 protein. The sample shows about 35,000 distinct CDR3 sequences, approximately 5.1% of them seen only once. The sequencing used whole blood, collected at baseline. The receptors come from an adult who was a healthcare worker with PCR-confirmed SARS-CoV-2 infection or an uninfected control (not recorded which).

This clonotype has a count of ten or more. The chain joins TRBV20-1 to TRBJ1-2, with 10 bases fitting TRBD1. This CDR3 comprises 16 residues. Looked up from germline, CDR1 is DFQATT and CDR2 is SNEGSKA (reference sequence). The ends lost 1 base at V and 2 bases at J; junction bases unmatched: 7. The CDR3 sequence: CSARALGTGENYGYTF. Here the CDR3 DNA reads TGCAGTGCTAGAGCCTTGGGGACAGGGGAAAACTATGGCTACACCTTC.

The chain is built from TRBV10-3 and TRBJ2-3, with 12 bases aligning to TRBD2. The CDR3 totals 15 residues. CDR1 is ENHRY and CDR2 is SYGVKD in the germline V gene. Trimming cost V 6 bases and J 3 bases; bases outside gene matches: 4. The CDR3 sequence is CAISKTSGRTDTQYF. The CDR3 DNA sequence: TGTGCCATCAGCAAGACTAGCGGGAGAACAGATACGCAGTATTTT.

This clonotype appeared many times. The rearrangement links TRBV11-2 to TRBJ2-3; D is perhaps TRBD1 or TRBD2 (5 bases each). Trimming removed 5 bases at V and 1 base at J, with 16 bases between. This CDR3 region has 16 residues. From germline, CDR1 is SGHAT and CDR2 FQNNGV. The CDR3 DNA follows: TGTGCCAGCAGCCCCCCCAGGGTGGGAGGCACAGATACGCAGTATTTT. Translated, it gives CASSPPRVGGTDTQYF.

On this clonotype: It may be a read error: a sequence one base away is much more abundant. The CDR3 region has the DNA TGTACCAGCAGCTCGGGAAATTATTCACCCCTCCACTTT. It encodes CTSSSGNYSPLHF. The chain couples TRBV7-3 to TRBJ1-6; the D is unclear. The CDR3 is 13 residues long. Germline values: CDR1 SGHTA, CDR2 FQGTGA. Drawing the rest from reference TRBV7-3 and TRBJ1-6, the complete variable domain is GAGVSQTPSNKVTEKGKYVELRCDPISGHTALYWYRQSLGQGPEFLIYFQGTGAADDSGLPNDRFFAVRPEGSVSTLKIQRTERGDSAVYLCTSSSGNYSPLHFGNGTRLTVT.

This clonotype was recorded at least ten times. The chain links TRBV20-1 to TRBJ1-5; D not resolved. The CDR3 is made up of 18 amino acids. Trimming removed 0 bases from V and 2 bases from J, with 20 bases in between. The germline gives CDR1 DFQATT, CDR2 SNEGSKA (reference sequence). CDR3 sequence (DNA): TGCAGTGCTAGAGATCGAGTTTGGGCGTCCACCGGCAATCAGCCCCAGCATTTT. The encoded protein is CSARDRVWASTGNQPQHF.

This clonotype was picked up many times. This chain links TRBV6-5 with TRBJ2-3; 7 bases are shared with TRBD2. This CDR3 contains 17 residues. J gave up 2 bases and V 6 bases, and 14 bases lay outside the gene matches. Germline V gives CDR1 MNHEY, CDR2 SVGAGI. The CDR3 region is CASRAFLPAGLTDTQYF. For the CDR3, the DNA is TGTGCCAGCAGAGCCTTCCTCCCAGCGGGACTCACAGATACGCAGTATTTT.

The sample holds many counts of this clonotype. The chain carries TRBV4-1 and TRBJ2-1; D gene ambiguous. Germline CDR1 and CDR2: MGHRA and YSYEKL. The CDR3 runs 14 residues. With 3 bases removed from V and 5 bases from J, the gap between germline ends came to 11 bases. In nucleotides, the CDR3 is TGCGCCAGCAGCCAGAAGGTCCGAGACAATGAGCAGTTCTTC. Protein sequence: CASSQKVRDNEQFF.

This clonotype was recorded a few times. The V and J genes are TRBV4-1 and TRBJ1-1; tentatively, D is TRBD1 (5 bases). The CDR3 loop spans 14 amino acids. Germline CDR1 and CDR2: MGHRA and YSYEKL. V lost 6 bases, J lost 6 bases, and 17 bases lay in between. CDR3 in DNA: TGCGCCAGCAGTCGATTAAGGGAGGGGCCTGAAGCTTTCTTT. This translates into CASSRLREGPEAFF.